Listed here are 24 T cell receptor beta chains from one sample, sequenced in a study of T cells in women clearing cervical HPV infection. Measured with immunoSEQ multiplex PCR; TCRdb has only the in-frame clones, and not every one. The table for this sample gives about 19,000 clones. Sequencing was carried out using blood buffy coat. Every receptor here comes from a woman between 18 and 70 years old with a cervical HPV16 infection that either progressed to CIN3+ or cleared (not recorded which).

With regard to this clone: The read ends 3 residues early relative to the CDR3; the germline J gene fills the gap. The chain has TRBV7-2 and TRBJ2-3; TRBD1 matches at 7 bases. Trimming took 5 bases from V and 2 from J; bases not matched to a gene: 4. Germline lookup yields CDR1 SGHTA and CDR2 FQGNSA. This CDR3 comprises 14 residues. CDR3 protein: CASSLGQVTDTQYF. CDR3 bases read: TGTGCCAGCAGCCTCGGACAGGTCACAGATACG.

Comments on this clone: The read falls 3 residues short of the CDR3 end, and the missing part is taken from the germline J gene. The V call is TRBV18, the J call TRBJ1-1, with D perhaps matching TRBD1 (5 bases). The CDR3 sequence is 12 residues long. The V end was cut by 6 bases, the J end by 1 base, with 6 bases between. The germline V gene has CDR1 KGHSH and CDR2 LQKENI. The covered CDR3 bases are TGTGCCAGCTCTCAGGGGAACACTGAA. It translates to CASSQGNTE. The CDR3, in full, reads CASSQGNTEAFF.

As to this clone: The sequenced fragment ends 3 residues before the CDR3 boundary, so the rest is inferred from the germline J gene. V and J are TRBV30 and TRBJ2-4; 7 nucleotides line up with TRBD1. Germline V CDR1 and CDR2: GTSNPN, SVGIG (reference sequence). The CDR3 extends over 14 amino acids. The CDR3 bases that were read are TGTGCCTGGAGGGGACAGTATAGCAATCAGCCT. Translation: CAWRGQYSNQP. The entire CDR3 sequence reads CAWRGQYSNQPQYF. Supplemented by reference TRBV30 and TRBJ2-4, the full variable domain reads SQTIHQWPATLVQPVGSPLSLECTVEGTSNPNLYWYRQAAGRGLQLLFYSVGIGQISSEVPQNLSASRPQDRQFILSSKKLLLSDSGFYLCAWRGQYSNQPQYFGAGTRLSVL.

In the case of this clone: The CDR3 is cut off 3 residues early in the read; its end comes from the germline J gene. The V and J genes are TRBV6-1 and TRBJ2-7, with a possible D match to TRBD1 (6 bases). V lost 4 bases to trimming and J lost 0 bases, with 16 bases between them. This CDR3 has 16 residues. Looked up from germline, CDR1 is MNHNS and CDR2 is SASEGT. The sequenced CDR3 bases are TGTGCCAGCAGTGTAACAGGGATACTGTACTCCTACGAG. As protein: CASSVTGILYSYE. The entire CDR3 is CASSVTGILYSYEQYF.

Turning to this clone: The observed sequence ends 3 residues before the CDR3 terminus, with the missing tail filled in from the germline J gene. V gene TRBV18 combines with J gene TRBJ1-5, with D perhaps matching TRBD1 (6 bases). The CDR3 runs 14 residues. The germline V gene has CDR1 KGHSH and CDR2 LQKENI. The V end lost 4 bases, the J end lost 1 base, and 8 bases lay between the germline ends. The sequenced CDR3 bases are TGTGCCAGCTCACTAGGGGGAAGCAATCAGCCC. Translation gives CASSLGGSNQP. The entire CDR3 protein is CASSLGGSNQPQHF. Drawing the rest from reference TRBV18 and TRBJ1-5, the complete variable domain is NAGVMQNPRHLVRRRGQEARLRCSPMKGHSHVYWYRQLPEEGLKFMVYLQKENIIDESGMPKERFSAEFPKEGPSILRIQQVVRGDSAAYFCASSLGGSNQPQHFGDGTRLSIL.

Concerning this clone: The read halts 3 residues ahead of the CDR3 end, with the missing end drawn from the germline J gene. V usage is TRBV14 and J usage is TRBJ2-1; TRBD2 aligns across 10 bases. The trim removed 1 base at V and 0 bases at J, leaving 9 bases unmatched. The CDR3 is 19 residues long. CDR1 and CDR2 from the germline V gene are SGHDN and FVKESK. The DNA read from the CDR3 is TGTGCCAGCAGCCAAGGCAGTAGCGGGGGGTCGAGCTCCTACAATGAG. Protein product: CASSQGSSGGSSSYNE. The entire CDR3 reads CASSQGSSGGSSSYNEQFF.

The covered CDR3 bases are TGCGCCAGCAGCTCTCTGATAAACACAGATACG. It specifies CASSSLINTDT. The full CDR3 protein is CASSSLINTDTAFF. This rearrangement joins TRBV5-1 to TRBJ1-1; D not certain. The read terminates 3 residues ahead of where the CDR3 ends, so the germline J gene completes it. Germline CDR1 SGHRS, CDR2 YFSETQ. This CDR3 spans 14 amino acids.

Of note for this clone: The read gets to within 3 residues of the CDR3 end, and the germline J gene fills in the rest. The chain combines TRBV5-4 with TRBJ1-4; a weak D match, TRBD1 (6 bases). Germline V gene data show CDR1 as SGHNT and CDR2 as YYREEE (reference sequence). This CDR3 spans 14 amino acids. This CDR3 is CAARPTGSNSPLFF. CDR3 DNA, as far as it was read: TGTGCCGCCAGGCCGACAGGTTCTAATTCACCA.

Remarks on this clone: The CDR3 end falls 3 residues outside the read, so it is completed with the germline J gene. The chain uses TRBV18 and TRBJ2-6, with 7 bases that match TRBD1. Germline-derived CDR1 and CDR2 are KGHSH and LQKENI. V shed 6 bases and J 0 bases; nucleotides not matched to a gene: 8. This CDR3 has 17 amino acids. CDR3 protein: CASSRRDSSSGANVLTF. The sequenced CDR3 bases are TGTGCCAGCTCCCGCCGGGACAGCAGCTCTGGGGCCAACGTC.

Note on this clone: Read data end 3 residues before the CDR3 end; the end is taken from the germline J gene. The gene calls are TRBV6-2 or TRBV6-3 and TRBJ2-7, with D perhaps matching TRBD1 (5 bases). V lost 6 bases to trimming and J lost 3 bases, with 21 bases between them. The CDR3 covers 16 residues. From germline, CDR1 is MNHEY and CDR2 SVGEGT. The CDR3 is CASSPPRELLGYEQYF. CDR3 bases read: TGTGCCAGCAGCCCTCCCAGGGAACTATTAGGCTACGAG.

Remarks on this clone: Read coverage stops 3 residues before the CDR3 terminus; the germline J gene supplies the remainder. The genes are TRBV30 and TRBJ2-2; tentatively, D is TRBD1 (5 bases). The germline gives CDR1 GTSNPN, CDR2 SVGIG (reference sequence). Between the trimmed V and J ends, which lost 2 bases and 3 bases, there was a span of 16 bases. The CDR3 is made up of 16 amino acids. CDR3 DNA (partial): TGTGCCTGGAGTTCAAGGGGTCGGGCACACACCGGGGAG. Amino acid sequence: CAWSSRGRAHTGE. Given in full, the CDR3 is CAWSSRGRAHTGELFF.

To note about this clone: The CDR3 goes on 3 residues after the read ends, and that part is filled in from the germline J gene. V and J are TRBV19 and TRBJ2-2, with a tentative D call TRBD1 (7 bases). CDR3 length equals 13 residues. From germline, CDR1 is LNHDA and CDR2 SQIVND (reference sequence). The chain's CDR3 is CASQWRGRSPLFF. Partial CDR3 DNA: TGTGCCAGTCAGTGGAGGGGGCGTTCACCG. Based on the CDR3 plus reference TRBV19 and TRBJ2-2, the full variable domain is DGGITQSPKYLFRKEGQNVTLSCEQNLNHDAMYWYRQDPGQGLRLIYYSQIVNDFQKGDIAEGYSVSREKKESFPLTVTSAQKNPTAFYLCASQWRGRSPLFFGEGSRLTVL.

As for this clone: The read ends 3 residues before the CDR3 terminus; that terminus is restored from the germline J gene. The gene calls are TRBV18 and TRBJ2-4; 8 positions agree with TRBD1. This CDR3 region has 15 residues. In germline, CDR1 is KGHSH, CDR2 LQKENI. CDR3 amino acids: CASSQETGVAYGQYF. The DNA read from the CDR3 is TGTGCCAGCTCACAAGAGACAGGGGTTGCATATGGT.

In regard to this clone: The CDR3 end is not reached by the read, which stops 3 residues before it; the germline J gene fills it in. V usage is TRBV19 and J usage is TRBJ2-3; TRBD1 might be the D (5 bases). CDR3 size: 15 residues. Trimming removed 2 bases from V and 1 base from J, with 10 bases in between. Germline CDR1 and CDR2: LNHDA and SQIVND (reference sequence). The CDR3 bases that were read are TGTGCCAGTAGTATAAGGTTCAGGGGCACAGATACG. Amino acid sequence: CASSIRFRGTDT. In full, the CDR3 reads CASSIRFRGTDTQYF.

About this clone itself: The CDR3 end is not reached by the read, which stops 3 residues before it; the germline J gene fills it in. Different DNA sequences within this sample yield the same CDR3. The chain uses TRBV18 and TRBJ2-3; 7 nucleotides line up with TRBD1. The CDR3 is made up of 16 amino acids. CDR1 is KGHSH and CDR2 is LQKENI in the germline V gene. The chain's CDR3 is CASSPYPRQGEETQYF. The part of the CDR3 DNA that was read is TGTGCCAGCTCCCCCTACCCCAGACAGGGAGAAGAGACG.

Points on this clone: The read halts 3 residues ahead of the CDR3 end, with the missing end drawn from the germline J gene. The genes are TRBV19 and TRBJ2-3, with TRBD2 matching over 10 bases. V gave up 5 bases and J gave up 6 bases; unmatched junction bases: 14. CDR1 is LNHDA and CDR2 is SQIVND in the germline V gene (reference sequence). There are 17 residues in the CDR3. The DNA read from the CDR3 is TGTGCCAGTAGTCCTGTTAGCGGGGGGTCCTACCCGGATACG. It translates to CASSPVSGGSYPDT. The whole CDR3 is CASSPVSGGSYPDTQYF.

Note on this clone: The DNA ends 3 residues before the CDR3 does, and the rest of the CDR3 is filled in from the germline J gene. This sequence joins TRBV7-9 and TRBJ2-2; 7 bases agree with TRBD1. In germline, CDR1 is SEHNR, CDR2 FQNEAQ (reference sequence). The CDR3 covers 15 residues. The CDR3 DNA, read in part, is TGTGCCAGCAGCTTAGCGACAGGGATGAATTCACCG. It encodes CASSLATGMNSP. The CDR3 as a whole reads CASSLATGMNSPLFF.

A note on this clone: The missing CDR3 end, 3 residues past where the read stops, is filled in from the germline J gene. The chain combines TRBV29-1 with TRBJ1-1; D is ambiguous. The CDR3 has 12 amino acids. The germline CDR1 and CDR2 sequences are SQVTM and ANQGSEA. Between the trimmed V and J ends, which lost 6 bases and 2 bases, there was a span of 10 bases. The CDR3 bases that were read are TGCAGCGTATCCCAGGTAAACACTGAA. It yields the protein CSVSQVNTE. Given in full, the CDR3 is CSVSQVNTEAFF.

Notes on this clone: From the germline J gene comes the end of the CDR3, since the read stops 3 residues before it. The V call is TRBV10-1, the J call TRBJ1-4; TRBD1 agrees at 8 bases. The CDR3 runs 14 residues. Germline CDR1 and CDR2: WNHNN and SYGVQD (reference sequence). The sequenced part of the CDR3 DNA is TGCGCCAGCAGCGACAGGGGAGGTGGTTCACCA. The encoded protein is CASSDRGGGSP. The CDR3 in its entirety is CASSDRGGGSPLFF.

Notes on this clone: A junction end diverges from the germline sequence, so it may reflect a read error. This CDR3 reads CASSQDGGGWGTQYF. The covered CDR3 bases are TGCGCCAGCAGCCAAGATGGGGGGGGATGGGGGACC. The chain joins TRBV4-2 to TRBJ2-5, with 7 bases fitting TRBD2. The read terminates 3 residues ahead of where the CDR3 ends, so the germline J gene completes it. The germline V gene encodes CDR1 LGHNA and CDR2 YNFKEQ. The CDR3 consists of 15 residues.

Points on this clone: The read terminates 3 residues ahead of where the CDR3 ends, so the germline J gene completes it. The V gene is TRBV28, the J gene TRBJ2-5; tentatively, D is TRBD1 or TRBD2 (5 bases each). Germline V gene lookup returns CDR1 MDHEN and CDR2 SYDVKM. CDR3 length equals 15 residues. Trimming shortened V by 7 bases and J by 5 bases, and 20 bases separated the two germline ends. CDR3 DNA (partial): TGTGCCAGCATGTCTGAGGGGATCCCCCCGGAGACC. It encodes CASMSEGIPPET. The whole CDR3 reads CASMSEGIPPETQYF.

CDR3 DNA, as far as it was read: TGTGCCAGTAGTATCCCCGGGGGGCTCGAG. Translated: CASSIPGGLE. The entire CDR3 reads CASSIPGGLEQYF. The rearrangement links TRBV19 to TRBJ2-7; maybe TRBD2 (7 bases). Coverage ceases 3 residues before the CDR3 finishes, and the germline J gene fills in the end. The germline V gene encodes CDR1 LNHDA and CDR2 SQIVND (reference sequence). The CDR3 contains 13 residues. V was clipped by 3 bases and J by 6 bases, with 12 bases between them.

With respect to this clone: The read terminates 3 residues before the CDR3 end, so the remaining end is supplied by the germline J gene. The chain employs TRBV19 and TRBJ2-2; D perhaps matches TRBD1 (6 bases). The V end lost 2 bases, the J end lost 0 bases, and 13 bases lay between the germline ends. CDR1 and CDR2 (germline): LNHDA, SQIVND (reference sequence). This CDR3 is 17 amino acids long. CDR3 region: CASSIISTGPNTGELFF. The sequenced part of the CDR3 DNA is TGTGCCAGTAGTATAATCTCGACAGGCCCGAACACCGGGGAG.

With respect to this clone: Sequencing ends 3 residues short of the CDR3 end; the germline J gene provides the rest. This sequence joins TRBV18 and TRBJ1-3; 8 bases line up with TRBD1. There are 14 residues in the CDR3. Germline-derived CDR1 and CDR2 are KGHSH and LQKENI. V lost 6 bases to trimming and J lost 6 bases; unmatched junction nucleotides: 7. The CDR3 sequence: CASSRTGPENTIYF. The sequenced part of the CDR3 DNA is TGTGCCAGCTCGCGGACAGGGCCCGAAAACACC.